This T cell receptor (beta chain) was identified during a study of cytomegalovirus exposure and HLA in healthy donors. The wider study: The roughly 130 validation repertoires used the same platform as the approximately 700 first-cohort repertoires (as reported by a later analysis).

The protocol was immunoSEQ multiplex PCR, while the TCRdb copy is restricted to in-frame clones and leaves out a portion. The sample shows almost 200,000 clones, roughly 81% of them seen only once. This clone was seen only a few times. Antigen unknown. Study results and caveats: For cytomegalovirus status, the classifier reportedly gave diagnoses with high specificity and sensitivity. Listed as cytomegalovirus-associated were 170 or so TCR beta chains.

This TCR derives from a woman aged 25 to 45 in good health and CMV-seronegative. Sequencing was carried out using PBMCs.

Here the CDR3 reads CASSELKHYGYTF. CDR3 DNA sequence: TGTGCCAGCAGTGAACTTAAGCACTATGGCTACACCTTC. The chain employs TRBV2 and TRBJ1-2; D is undetermined. V was clipped by 2 bases and J by 3 bases, with 7 bases between them. Germline-derived CDR1 and CDR2 are SNHLY and FYNNEI. The CDR3 is 13 residues long.